This TCR beta chain was captured in a study of cytomegalovirus exposure and HLA in healthy donors. Study information: The approximately 120 million unique TCR beta sequences, from about 180 million T cells, were found by an earlier analysis. HLA-typed donors were the source of approximately 85 million unique TCRs held in an early data release. Whole-study findings and limits: A prior analysis recorded that most TCR beta V segments were productive about 90% or about 30% of the time. Presence/absence analyses treated sequencing depth as roughly uniform across donors.

This CDR3 has 15 residues. Germline V CDR1 and CDR2: MDHEN, SYDVKM. The study ran its PCR with 60 Vbeta and 13 Jbeta primers. Data came from immunoSEQ multiplex PCR; TCRdb stores just in-frame clones and leaves some out. The specimen's table records tens of thousands of clones. On this clone itself: The antigen remains unidentified. At one end, the junction sequence differs from germline, possibly due to a read error. Other DNA sequences in the same sample also yield this CDR3.

The sequencing input was PBMCs. This clonotype was sampled from a man in his forties in good health and CMV-seronegative. V usage is TRBV28 and J usage is TRBJ2-3, with 7 bases that match TRBD2. Here the CDR3 reads CASSLGAGFTDTQYF. The CDR3 region has the DNA TGCGCCAGCAGTTTGGGAGCGGGGTTCACAGATACGCAGTATTTT.